This TCR beta chain was found in a study of T cells after yellow fever vaccination. TCRdb independently ran MiXCR on the 5' RACE reads; one entry per CDR3 protein. This sample has approximately 350,000 distinct CDR3 sequences, with around a tenth found just once. Germline CDR1 reads MNHEY; CDR2 reads SMNVEV (reference sequence). The J segment lost 2 bases and the V segment lost 5 bases, leaving 8 bases of the junction unmatched. This CDR3 spans 16 amino acids. This clonotype has a handful of counts. Its specificity is unknown. The study's findings and limits: Peaking faster, on day 5 versus 15, the secondary response was nonetheless weaker. Abundant clonotypes from the bulk population could contaminate FACS-sorted repertoires.

The gene calls are TRBV27 and TRBJ2-7, with 11 bases lining up with TRBD2. This specimen consisted of PBMCs, obtained on the day of the first yellow fever vaccination. This TCR was recovered from a man aged 18 to 30 who received the YFV17D yellow fever vaccine. The CDR3 spells CASSPATSGTTYEQYV. The CDR3 DNA is TGTGCCAGCAGTCCCGCGACTAGCGGGACGACCTACGAGCAGTACGTC.